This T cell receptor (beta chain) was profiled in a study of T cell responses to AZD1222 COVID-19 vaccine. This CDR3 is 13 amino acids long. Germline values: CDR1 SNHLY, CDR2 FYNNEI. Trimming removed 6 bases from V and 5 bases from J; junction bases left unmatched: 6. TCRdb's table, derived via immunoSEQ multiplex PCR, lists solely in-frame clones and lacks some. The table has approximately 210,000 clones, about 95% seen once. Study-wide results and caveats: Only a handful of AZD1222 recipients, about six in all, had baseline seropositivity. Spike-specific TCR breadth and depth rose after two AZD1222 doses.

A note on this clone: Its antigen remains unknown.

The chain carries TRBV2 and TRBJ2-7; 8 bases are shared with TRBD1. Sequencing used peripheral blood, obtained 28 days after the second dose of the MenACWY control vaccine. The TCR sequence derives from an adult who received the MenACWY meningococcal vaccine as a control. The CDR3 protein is CASRRTGIDEQYF. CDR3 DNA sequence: TGTGCCAGCAGGCGGACAGGGATCGACGAGCAGTACTTC.